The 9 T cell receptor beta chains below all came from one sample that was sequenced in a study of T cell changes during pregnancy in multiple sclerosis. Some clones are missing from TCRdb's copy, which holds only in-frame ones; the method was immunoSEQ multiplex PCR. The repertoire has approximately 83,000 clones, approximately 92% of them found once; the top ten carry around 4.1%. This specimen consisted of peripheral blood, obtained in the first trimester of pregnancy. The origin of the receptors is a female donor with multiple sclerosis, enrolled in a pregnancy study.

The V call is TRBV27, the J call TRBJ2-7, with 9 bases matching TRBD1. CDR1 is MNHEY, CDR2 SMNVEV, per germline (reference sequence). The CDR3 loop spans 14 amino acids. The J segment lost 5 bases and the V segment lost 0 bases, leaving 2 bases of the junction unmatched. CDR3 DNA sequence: TGTGCCAGCAGTTTATCACAGGGGGCGCACGAGCAGTACTTC. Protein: CASSLSQGAHEQYF.

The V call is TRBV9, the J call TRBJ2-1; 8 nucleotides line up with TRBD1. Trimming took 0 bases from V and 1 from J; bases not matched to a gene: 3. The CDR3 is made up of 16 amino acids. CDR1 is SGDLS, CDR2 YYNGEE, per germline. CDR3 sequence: CASSVAGQASYNEQFF. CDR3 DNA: TGTGCCAGCAGCGTAGCGGGACAGGCATCCTACAATGAGCAGTTCTTC.

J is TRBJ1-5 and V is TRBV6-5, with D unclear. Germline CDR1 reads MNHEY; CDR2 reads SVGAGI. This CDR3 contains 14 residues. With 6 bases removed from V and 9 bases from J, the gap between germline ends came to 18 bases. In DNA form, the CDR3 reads TGTGCCAGCAGCCCCGACCGCAATCGGGGGCCCCAGCATTTT. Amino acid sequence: CASSPDRNRGPQHF.

CDR3 residues: CASSQGAGGYEQYF. The CDR3 DNA is TGTGCCAGCAGCCAAGGGGCAGGAGGCTACGAGCAGTACTTC. The chain links TRBV4-2 to TRBJ2-7, with D possibly matching TRBD2 (5 bases). Looked up from germline, CDR1 is LGHNA and CDR2 is YNFKEQ. The CDR3 totals 14 residues. V lost 1 base, J lost 3 bases, and 10 bases lay in between.

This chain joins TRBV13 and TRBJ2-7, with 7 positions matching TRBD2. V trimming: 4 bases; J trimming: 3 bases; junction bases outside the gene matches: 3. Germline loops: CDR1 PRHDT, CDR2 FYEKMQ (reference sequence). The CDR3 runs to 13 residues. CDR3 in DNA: TGTGCCAGCAGCTCGGGGGGAATCTACGAGCAGTACTTC. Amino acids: CASSSGGIYEQYF. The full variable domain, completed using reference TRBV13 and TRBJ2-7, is AAGVIQSPRHLIKEKRETATLKCYPIPRHDTVYWYQQGPGQDPQFLISFYEKMQSDKGSIPDRFSAQQFSDYHSELNMSSLELGDSALYFCASSSGGIYEQYFGPGTRLTVT.

The CDR3 nucleotides are TGCGCCAGCAGCCAAGGTGTAGCAGCCCACCTAGAGACCCAGTACTTC. It specifies CASSQGVAAHLETQYF. This sequence joins TRBV4-1 and TRBJ2-5; no clear D gene. Trimming removed 1 base at V and 4 bases at J, with 16 bases between. Germline V gives CDR1 MGHRA, CDR2 YSYEKL. This CDR3 contains 16 residues.

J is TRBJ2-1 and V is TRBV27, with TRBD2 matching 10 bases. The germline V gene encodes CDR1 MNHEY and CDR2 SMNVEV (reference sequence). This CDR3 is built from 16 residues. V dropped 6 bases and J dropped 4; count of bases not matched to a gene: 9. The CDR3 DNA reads TGTGCCAGCAGCCTTCTTAGCGGGGGGCGATACAATGAGCAGTTCTTC. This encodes CASSLLSGGRYNEQFF.

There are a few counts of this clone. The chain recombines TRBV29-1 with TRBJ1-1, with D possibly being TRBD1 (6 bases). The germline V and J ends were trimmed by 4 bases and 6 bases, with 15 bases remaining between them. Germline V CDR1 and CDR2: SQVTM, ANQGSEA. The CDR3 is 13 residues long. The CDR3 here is CSVAWGLDAEAFF. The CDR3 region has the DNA TGCAGCGTTGCATGGGGGCTTGACGCTGAAGCTTTCTTT.

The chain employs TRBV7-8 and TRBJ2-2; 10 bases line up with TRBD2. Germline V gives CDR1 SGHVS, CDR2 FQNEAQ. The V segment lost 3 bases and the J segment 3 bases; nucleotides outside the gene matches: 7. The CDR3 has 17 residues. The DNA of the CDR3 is TGTGCCAGCAGCTTGAGGCTAGCGGGGGACTACACCGGGGAGCTGTTTTTT. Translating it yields CASSLRLAGDYTGELFF.